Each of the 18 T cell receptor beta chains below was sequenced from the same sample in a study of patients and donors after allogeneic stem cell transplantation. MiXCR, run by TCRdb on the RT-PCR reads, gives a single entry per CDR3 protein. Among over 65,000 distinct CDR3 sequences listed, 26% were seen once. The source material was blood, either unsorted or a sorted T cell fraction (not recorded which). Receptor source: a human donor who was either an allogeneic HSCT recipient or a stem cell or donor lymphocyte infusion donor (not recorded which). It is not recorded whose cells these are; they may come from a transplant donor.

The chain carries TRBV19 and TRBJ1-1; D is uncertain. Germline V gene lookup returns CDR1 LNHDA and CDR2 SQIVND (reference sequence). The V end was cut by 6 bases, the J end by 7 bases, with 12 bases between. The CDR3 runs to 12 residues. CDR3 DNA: TGTGCCAGTAGATACGGTGTCGGTGAAGCTTTCTTT. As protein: CASRYGVGEAFF.

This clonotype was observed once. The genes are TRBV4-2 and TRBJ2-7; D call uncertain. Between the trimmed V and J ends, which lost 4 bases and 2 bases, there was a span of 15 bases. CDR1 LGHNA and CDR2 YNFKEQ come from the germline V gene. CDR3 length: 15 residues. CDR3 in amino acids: CASSPLQAQTYEQYF. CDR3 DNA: TGTGCCAGCAGCCCCCTTCAGGCTCAGACCTACGAGCAGTACTTC.

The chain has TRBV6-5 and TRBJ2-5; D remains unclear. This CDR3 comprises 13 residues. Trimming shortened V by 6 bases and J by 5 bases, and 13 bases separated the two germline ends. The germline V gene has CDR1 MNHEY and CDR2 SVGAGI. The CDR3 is CASSPTPGETQYF. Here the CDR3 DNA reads TGTGCCAGCAGCCCTACCCCCGGGGAGACCCAGTACTTC.

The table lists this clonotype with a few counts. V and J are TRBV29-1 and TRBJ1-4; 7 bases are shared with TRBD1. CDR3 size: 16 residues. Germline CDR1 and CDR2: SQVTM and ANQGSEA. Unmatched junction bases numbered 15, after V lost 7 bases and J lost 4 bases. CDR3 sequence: CSAKPQGAGGNEKLFF. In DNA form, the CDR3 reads TGCAGCGCCAAACCCCAGGGCGCAGGGGGTAATGAAAAACTGTTTTTT.

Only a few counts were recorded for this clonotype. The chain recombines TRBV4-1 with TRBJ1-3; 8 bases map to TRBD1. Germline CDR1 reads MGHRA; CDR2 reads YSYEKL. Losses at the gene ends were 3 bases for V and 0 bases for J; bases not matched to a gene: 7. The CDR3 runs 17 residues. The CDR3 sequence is CASSHGGDRSSGNTIYF. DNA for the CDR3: TGCGCCAGCAGCCACGGGGGGGACAGGAGCTCTGGAAACACCATATATTTT.

DNA of the CDR3: TGTGCCAGCAGCCAAGAAGTCCTAGCGGACGGTGAGCAGTTCTTC. Translation gives CASSQEVLADGEQFF. The chain combines TRBV14 with TRBJ2-1; 7 bases line up with TRBD2. The J segment lost 9 bases and the V segment lost 0 bases, leaving 8 bases of the junction unmatched. Germline assignment: CDR1 SGHDN and CDR2 FVKESK. The CDR3 consists of 15 residues.

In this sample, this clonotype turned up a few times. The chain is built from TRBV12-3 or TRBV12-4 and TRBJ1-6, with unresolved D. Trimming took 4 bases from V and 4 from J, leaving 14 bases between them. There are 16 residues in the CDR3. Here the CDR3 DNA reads TGTGCCAGCAGTTCTCATTTGTACTCGTATAATTCACCCCTCCACTTT. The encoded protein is CASSSHLYSYNSPLHF.

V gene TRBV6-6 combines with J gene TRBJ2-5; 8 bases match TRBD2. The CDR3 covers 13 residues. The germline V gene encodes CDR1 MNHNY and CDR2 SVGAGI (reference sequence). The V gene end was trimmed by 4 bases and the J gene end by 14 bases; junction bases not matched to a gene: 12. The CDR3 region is CASSSPSGLVAYF. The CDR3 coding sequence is TGTGCCAGCAGTTCTCCTAGCGGGCTTGTGGCTTACTTC.

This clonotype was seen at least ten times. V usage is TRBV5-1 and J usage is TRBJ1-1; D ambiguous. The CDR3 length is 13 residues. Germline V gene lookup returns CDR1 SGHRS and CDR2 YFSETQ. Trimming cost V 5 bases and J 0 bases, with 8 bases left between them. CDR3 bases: TGCGCCAGCAGAACCGACGTGAACACTGAAGCTTTCTTT. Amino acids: CASRTDVNTEAFF. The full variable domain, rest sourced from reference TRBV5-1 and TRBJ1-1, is KAGVTQTPRYLIKTRGQQVTLSCSPISGHRSVSWYQQTPGQGLQFLFEYFSETQRNKGNFPGRFSGRQFSNSRSEMNVSTLELGDSALYLCASRTDVNTEAFFGQGTRLTVV.

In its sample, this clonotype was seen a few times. The CDR3 sequence: CASSTMGQGNSPLHF. CDR3 DNA sequence: TGTGCCAGCAGCACCATGGGACAGGGGAACTCACCCCTCCACTTT. The genes are TRBV7-3 and TRBJ1-6; 10 nucleotides align to TRBD1. The CDR3 covers 15 residues. V lost 5 bases and J lost 10; bases outside the gene matches: 8. CDR1 and CDR2 (germline): SGHTA, FQGTGA.

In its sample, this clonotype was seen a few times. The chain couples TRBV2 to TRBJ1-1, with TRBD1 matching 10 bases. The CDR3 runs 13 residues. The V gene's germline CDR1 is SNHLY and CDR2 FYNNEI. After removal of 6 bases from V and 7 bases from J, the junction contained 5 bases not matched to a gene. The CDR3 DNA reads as TGTGCCAGCAGCCAAGGACAGGGGGTTGAAGCTTTCTTT. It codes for CASSQGQGVEAFF.

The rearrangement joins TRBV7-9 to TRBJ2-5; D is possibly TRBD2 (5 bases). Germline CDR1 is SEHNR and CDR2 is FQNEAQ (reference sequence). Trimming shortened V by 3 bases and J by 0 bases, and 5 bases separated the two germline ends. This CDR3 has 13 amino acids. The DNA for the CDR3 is TGTGCCAGCAGCTTCGGGGACCAAGAGACCCAGTACTTC. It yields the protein CASSFGDQETQYF. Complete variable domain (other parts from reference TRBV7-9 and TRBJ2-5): DTGVSQNPRHKITKRGQNVTFRCDPISEHNRLYWYRQTLGQGPEFLTYFQNEAQLEKSRLLSDRFSAERPKGSFSTLEIQRTEQGDSAMYLCASSFGDQETQYFGPGTRLLVL.

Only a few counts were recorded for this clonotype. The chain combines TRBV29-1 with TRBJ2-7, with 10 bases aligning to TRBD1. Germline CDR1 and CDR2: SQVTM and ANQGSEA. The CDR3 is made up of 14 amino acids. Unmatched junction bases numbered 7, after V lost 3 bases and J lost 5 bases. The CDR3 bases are TGCAGCGTTGAGAGGGGACAGGGGATCGACGAGCAGTACTTC. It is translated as CSVERGQGIDEQYF.

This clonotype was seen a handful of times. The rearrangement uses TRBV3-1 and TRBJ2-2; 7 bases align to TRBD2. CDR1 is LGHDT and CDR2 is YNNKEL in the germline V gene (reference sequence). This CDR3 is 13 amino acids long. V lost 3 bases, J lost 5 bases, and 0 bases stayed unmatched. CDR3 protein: CASSQGGTGELFF. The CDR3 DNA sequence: TGTGCCAGCAGCCAGGGAGGGACCGGGGAGCTGTTTTTT.

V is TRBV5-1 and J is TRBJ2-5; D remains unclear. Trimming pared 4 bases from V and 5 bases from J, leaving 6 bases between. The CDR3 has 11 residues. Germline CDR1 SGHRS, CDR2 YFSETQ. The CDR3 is CASSKGETQYF. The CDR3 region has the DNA TGCGCCAGCAGCAAAGGGGAGACCCAGTACTTC.

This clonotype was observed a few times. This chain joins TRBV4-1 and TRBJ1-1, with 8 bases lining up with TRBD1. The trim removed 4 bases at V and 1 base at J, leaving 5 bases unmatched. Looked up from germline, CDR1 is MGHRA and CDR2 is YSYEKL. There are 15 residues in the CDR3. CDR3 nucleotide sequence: TGCGCCAGCAGCCTATGGACAGGGTCGAACACTGAAGCTTTCTTT. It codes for CASSLWTGSNTEAFF.

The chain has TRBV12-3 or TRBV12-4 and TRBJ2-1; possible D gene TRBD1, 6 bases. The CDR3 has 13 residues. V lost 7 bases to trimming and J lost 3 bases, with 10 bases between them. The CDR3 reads CASTTGYYNEQFF. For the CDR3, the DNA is TGTGCCAGCACGACAGGATACTACAATGAGCAGTTCTTC.

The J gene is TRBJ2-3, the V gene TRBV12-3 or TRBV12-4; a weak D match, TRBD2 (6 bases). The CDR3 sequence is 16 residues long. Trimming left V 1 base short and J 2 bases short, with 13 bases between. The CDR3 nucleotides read TGTGCCAGCAGTTTAGGTGGCGGGGTATACACAGATACGCAGTATTTT. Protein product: CASSLGGGVYTDTQYF.